The 14 T cell receptor beta chains given below trace back to one sample, sequenced in a study of somatic mutations in cytotoxic T cells in rheumatoid arthritis. Assay used: immunoSEQ multiplex PCR; TCRdb lists only in-frame clones, some missing. Of approximately 13,000 clones in the sample, 77% are singletons; the top ten hold roughly 15%. Sequencing was performed on CD8+ T cells sorted from blood. The source is an adult with rheumatoid arthritis.

The genes are TRBV10-3 and TRBJ1-1; D unresolved. V lost 7 bases, J lost 1 base, and 7 bases lay in between. Germline CDR1 ENHRY, CDR2 SYGVKD. CDR3 length: 12 residues. The CDR3 loop is CAINGGNTEAFF. CDR3 nucleotide sequence: TGTGCCATCAATGGAGGGAACACTGAAGCTTTCTTT.

The chain uses TRBV5-1 and TRBJ2-1; 15 bases map to TRBD2. The CDR3 length is 22 residues. The trim removed 0 bases at V and 4 bases at J, leaving 17 bases unmatched. Per germline, CDR1 SGHRS and CDR2 YFSETQ. CDR3 coding DNA: TGCGCCAGCAGCTTGGCGGGAGGCGGCAGTGGACTAGCGGGGGGGAAGTACAATGAGCAGTTCTTC. Translation gives CASSLAGGGSGLAGGKYNEQFF.

The rearrangement uses TRBV7-6 and TRBJ2-2; D may match TRBD1 or TRBD2 (6 bases each). The CDR3 has 15 amino acids. CDR1 and CDR2 from the germline V gene are SGHVS and FNYEAQ. V gave up 6 bases and J gave up 3 bases, with 14 bases separating them. The DNA of the CDR3 is TGTGCCAGCAGTCTTTACAGGGAGGACACCGGGGAGCTGTTTTTT. Translation gives CASSLYREDTGELFF. Drawing the rest from reference TRBV7-6 and TRBJ2-2, the complete variable domain is GAGVSQSPRYKVTKRGQDVALRCDPISGHVSLYWYRQALGQGPEFLTYFNYEAQQDKSGLPNDRFSAERPEGSISTLTIQRTEQRDSAMYRCASSLYREDTGELFFGEGSRLTVL.

CDR3 protein: CASTPVPDGGDTQYF. The CDR3 DNA reads as TGTGCCAGCACCCCGGTTCCTGACGGGGGGGATACGCAGTATTTT. The chain carries TRBV27 and TRBJ2-3; 7 nucleotides align to TRBD2. J lost 6 bases, V lost 7 bases, and 13 bases had no gene match. Germline CDR1 and CDR2: MNHEY and SMNVEV (reference sequence). The CDR3 extends over 15 amino acids.

The J gene is TRBJ1-4, the V gene TRBV7-9; D remains unclear. From germline, CDR1 is SEHNR and CDR2 FQNEAQ (reference sequence). The V and J ends lost 2 bases and 0 bases respectively, with 16 bases between them. The CDR3 sequence is 18 residues long. The CDR3 spells CASSLSPRRPATNEKLFF. CDR3 nucleotides: TGTGCCAGCAGCTTATCGCCCCGGAGACCTGCAACTAATGAAAAACTGTTTTTT.

The chain combines TRBV5-1 with TRBJ2-5, with D uncertain. Trimming removed 0 bases from V and 2 bases from J, with 11 bases in between. The CDR3 runs to 15 residues. The germline CDR1 and CDR2 sequences are SGHRS and YFSETQ. The CDR3 region has the DNA TGCGCCAGCAGCTTGGGGGTCAGTCCTCAAGAGACCCAGTACTTC. This sequence encodes CASSLGVSPQETQYF.

V and J are TRBV4-1 and TRBJ2-7; no definite D call. Germline assignment: CDR1 MGHRA and CDR2 YSYEKL. V was trimmed by 1 base and J by 1 base, leaving 8 bases between them. The CDR3 runs to 14 residues. This CDR3 is CASSQVVGSYEQYF. CDR3 sequence (DNA): TGCGCCAGCAGCCAAGTCGTAGGGTCCTACGAGCAGTACTTC.

This rearrangement joins TRBV7-9 to TRBJ1-5; D perhaps matches TRBD1 (5 bases). CDR3 length equals 12 residues. The V end lost 0 bases, the J end lost 11 bases, and 8 bases lay between the germline ends. Per the germline V gene, CDR1 is SEHNR and CDR2 is FQNEAQ (reference sequence). CDR3 in amino acids: CASSLAGEAQHF. The CDR3 nucleotides are TGTGCCAGCAGCTTAGCAGGGGAAGCCCAGCATTTT.

This clone has more than one count but fewer than ten. The V and J genes are TRBV27 and TRBJ1-1, with D perhaps TRBD1 (5 bases). CDR1 and CDR2 (germline): MNHEY, SMNVEV (reference sequence). V lost 2 bases and J 7 bases, leaving 11 bases between the germline ends. This CDR3 comprises 13 residues. The CDR3 coding sequence is TGTGCCAGCAGTTTAGGGGCGGGTATTGAAGCTTTCTTT. Its translation: CASSLGAGIEAFF.

The chain uses TRBV2 and TRBJ1-1; D is unclear. Trimming removed 4 bases at V and 1 base at J, with 10 bases between. The germline gives CDR1 SNHLY, CDR2 FYNNEI. The CDR3 spans 14 residues. The CDR3 spells CASSVKVQNTEAFF. CDR3 nucleotides: TGTGCCAGCAGTGTCAAGGTTCAGAACACTGAAGCTTTCTTT.

This clone occurred once. This chain links TRBV5-1 with TRBJ2-7; TRBD1 matches 7 bases. Germline V gene data show CDR1 as SGHRS and CDR2 as YFSETQ. Trimming cost V 2 bases and J 4 bases; bases outside gene matches: 9. The CDR3 consists of 15 residues. CDR3 residues: CASSFDRVTEYEQYF. The CDR3 region has the DNA TGCGCCAGCAGCTTCGACAGGGTGACGGAATACGAGCAGTACTTC.

The chain combines TRBV9 with TRBJ2-2, with a tentative D call TRBD2 (7 bases). Germline CDR1 and CDR2: SGDLS and YYNGEE. The CDR3 totals 15 residues. The ends were cut back, 5 bases at V and 5 bases at J, with 16 bases in the middle. Written as DNA, the CDR3 is TGTGCCAGCAGGTCCACGGGGGGCGGGACCGGGGAGCTGTTTTTT. Translation: CASRSTGGGTGELFF.

This clone was seen once. The chain has TRBV4-1 and TRBJ2-7; D gene unclear. The V gene's germline CDR1 is MGHRA and CDR2 YSYEKL. The V gene lost 0 bases and the J gene lost 3 bases, with 15 bases spanning the gap. There are 16 residues in the CDR3. CDR3: CASSQDPHSSLYEQYF. The CDR3, as DNA: TGCGCCAGCAGCCAAGATCCTCACAGTAGCCTCTACGAGCAGTACTTC.

The chain is built from TRBV28 and TRBJ2-3, with 10 bases matching TRBD2. Germline V lookup: CDR1 MDHEN, CDR2 SYDVKM. Trimming took 6 bases from V and 13 from J; bases not matched to a gene: 13. This CDR3 spans 14 amino acids. The CDR3 DNA sequence: TGTGCCAGCAGCCAAGGACTAGCGGCCTACTACGAGTATTTT. This codes for CASSQGLAAYYEYF.